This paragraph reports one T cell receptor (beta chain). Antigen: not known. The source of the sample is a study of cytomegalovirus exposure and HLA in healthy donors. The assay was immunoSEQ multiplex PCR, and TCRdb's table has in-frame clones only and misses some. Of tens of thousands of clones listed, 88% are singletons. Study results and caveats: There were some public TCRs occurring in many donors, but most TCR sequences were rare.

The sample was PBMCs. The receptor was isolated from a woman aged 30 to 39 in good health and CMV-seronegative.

As DNA, the CDR3 is TGTGCCATCAGTGAACGGGAGAGGGGCAATGAGCAGTTCTTC. Protein sequence: CAISERERGNEQFF. V gene TRBV10-3 combines with J gene TRBJ2-1; perhaps TRBD2 as D (6 bases). Trimming removed 3 bases from V and 6 bases from J, with 12 bases in between. The CDR3 contains 14 residues. The germline gives CDR1 ENHRY, CDR2 SYGVKD.